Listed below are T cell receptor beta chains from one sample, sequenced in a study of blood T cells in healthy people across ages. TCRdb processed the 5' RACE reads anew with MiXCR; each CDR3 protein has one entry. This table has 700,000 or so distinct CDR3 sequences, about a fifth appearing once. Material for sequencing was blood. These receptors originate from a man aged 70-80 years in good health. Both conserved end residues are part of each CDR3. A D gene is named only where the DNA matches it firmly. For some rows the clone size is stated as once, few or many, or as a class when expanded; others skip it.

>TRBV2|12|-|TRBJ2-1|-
CASSQGGNEQFF
TGTGCCAGCAGCCAAGGGGGCAATGAGCAGTTCTTC
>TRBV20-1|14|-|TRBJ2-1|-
CSARRGLGYNEQFF
TGCAGTGCTCGGAGGGGCTTAGGGTACAATGAGCAGTTCTTC
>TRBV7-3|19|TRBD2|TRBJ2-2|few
CASRPGLAGDLPNTGELFF
TGTGCCAGTAGACCGGGACTAGCGGGAGACCTACCGAACACCGGGGAGCTGTTTTTT
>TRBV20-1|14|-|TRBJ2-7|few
CSAKLIWGAYEQYF
TGCAGTGCCAAACTTATCTGGGGCGCCTACGAGCAGTACTTC
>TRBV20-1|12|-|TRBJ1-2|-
CSASQPVYGYTF
TGCAGTGCTAGTCAACCCGTCTATGGCTACACCTTC
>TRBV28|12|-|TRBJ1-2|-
CASSWWRDGYTF
TGTGCCAGCAGTTGGTGGCGGGACGGCTACACCTTC
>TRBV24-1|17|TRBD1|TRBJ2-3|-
CATSDPQAGGRTDTQYF
TGTGCCACCAGTGACCCACAGGCAGGGGGACGTACAGATACGCAGTATTTT
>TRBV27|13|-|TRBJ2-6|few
CASSDGGANVLTF
TGTGCCAGCAGTGACGGTGGGGCCAACGTCCTGACTTTC
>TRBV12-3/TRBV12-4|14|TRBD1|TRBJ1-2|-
CASSPTGGSHGYTF
TGTGCCAGCAGCCCCACAGGGGGATCGCACGGCTACACCTTC
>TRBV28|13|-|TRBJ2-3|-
CASSPARADTQYF
TGTGCCAGCTCCCCCGCGAGGGCAGATACGCAGTATTTT
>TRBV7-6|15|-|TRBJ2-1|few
CASSLAPSRSNEQFF
TGTGCCAGCAGCTTAGCCCCTAGTCGCTCAAATGAGCAGTTCTTC
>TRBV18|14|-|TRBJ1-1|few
CASSPMAGRTEAFF
TGTGCCAGCTCACCCATGGCAGGGCGCACTGAAGCTTTCTTT